These 6 T cell receptor beta chains share one sample of origin, sequenced in a study of blood T cell repertoires in COVID-19. Generated by immunoSEQ multiplex PCR, the TCRdb table keeps only in-frame clones and is missing some. Of about 370,000 clones in the sample, 89% were seen once. Sequenced: peripheral blood. The receptors were gathered from a woman aged 30 to 39 with COVID-19, enrolled during active disease.

The chain employs TRBV20-1 and TRBJ2-7, with a weak D call TRBD1 (5 bases). The CDR3 totals 14 residues. Trimming took off 3 bases at V and 3 bases at J, with 15 bases between the two ends. CDR1 and CDR2 from the germline V gene are DFQATT and SNEGSKA (reference sequence). This chain's CDR3 is CSASDMDTNYEQYF. The CDR3, as DNA: TGCAGTGCTAGTGATATGGACACCAACTACGAGCAGTACTTC.

This clone was recorded once. V and J are TRBV11-2 and TRBJ1-2, with 11 bases that match TRBD1. The ends lost 3 bases at V and 8 bases at J; junction bases unmatched: 11. The germline V gene encodes CDR1 SGHAT and CDR2 FQNNGV. This CDR3 spans 16 amino acids. The CDR3 region is CASSLIDPGQGDGYTF. The CDR3, as DNA: TGTGCCAGCAGCTTGATCGATCCGGGACAGGGGGACGGCTACACCTTC.

The rearrangement links TRBV5-6 to TRBJ2-5, with D unclear. The ends were cut back, 5 bases at V and 2 bases at J, with 19 bases in the middle. The germline V gene encodes CDR1 SGHDT and CDR2 YYEEEE. The CDR3 runs to 16 residues. CDR3 sequence: CASRPIGSTNQETQYF. In DNA, the CDR3 is TGTGCCAGCAGACCTATCGGCTCGACAAATCAAGAGACCCAGTACTTC.

This chain joins TRBV7-9 and TRBJ1-1; a possible D gene is TRBD1 (5 bases). This CDR3 contains 12 residues. Germline lookup yields CDR1 SEHNR and CDR2 FQNEAQ (reference sequence). V was clipped by 3 bases and J by 6 bases, with 8 bases between them. This chain's CDR3 is CASSFRRAEAFF. DNA for the CDR3: TGTGCCAGCAGCTTCCGCAGGGCTGAAGCTTTCTTT.

This chain connects TRBV10-2 to TRBJ1-1; no clear D. V was shortened by 3 bases and J by 3 bases, with 8 bases between the two germline ends. The CDR3 loop spans 13 amino acids. Germline CDR1 is WSHSY and CDR2 is SAAADI. This CDR3 reads CASSEGVHTEAFF. The CDR3 nucleotides read TGCGCCAGCAGTGAAGGAGTTCACACTGAAGCTTTCTTT.

V usage is TRBV7-6 and J usage is TRBJ1-2, with D possibly TRBD1 on 5 matching bases. The CDR3 runs 17 residues. V gave up 5 bases and J gave up 3 bases, with 22 bases separating them. The germline CDR1 and CDR2 sequences are SGHVS and FNYEAQ. CDR3 residues: CASSPYTGRGVDYGYTF. As DNA, the CDR3 is TGTGCCAGCAGCCCCTACACCGGGAGAGGGGTGGACTATGGCTACACCTTC.